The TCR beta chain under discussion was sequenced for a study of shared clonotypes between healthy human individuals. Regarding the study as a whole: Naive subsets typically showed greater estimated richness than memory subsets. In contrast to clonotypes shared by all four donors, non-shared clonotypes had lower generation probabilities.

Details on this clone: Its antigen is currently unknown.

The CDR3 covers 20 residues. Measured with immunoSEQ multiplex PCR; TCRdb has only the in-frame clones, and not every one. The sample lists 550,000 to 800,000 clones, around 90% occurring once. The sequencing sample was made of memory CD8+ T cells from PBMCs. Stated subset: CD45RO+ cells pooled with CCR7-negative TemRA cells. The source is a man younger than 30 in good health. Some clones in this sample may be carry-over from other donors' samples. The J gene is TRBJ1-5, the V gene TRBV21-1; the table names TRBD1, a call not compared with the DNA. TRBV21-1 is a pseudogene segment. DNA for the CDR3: TGTGCCAGCAGCAAAGTGGTCGGACAGGTTCTAGTCGGGGGCAATCAGCCCCAGCATTTT. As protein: CASSKVVGQVLVGGNQPQHF.